This entry features one T cell receptor beta chain sequence. Its antigen is as yet unknown. The sample belongs to a study of blood T cells in healthy people across ages. General observations from the study: The study found more naive CD4+ cells and higher diversity in long-lived than aged donors.

Between the trimmed V and J ends, which lost 3 bases and 2 bases, there was a span of 7 bases. This CDR3 is 12 amino acids long. Germline V gene data show CDR1 as DFQATT and CDR2 as SNEGSKA (reference sequence). The donors, all healthy, were Caucasians living in Russia, aged roughly 6 to 100. The second PCR ran about 6 to 11 cycles with a sample-barcoded 5' primer and J-beta primers. Via MiXCR, TCRdb re-called the 5' RACE reads, giving one row per CDR3 protein. The data contain roughly 550,000 distinct CDR3 sequences, less than 25% of them seen just once; the ten biggest clones take up approximately 10%. These same data were also listed under a study on T cells of mothers and their children.

This clonotype was sampled from a boy younger than 18 in good health. The chain employs TRBV20-1 and TRBJ2-5, with unresolved D. The sample was blood. Here the CDR3 reads CSASGTQETQYF. In DNA, the CDR3 is TGCAGTGCTAGCGGTACGCAAGAGACCCAGTACTTC.